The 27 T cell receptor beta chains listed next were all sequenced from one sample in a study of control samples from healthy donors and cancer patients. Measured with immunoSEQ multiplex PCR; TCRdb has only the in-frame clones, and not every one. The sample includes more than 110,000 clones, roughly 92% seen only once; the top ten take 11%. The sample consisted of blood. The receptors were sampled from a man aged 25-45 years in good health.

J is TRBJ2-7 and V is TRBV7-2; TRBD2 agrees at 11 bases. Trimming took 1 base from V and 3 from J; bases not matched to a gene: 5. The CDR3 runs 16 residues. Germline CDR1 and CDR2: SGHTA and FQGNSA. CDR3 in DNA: TGTGCCAGCAGCTTAGGGGGTAGCGGGAGGGGCTACGAGCAGTACTTC. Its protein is CASSLGGSGRGYEQYF.

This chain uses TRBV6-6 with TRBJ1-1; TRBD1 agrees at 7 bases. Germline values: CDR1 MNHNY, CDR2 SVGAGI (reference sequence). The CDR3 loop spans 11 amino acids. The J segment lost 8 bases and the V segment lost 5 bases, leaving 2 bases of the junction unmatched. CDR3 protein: CASSPQGEAFF. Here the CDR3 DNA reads TGTGCCAGCAGTCCACAGGGGGAAGCTTTCTTT.

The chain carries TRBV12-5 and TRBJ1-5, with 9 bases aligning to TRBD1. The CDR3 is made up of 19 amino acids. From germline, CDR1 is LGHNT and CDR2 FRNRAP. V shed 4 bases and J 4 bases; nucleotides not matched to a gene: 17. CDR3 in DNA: TGTGCTAGTGGTTCTAACAGGAAGGACAGGGGAGTTGTAAATCAGCCCCAGCATTTT. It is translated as CASGSNRKDRGVVNQPQHF.

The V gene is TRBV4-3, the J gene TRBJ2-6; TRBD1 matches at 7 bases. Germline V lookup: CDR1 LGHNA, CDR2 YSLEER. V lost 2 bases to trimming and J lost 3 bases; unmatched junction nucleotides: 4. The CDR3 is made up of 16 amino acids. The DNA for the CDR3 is TGCGCCAGCAGCCAAATACAGGGGAGTGGGGCCAACGTCCTGACTTTC. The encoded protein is CASSQIQGSGANVLTF.

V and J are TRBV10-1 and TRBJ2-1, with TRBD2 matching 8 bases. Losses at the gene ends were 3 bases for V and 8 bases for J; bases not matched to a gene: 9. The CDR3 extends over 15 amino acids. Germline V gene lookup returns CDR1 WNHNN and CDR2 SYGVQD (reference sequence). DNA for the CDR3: TGCGCCAGCAGTGATCGGACTAGCCTTAGCGATGAGCAGTTCTTC. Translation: CASSDRTSLSDEQFF.

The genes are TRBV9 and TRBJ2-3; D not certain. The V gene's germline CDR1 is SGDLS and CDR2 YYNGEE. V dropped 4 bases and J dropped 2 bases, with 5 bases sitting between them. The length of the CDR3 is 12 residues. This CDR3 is CASSPSTDTQYF. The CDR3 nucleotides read TGTGCCAGCAGCCCCTCCACAGATACGCAGTATTTT. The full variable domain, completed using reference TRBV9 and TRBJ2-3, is DSGVTQTPKHLITATGQRVTLRCSPRSGDLSVYWYQQSLDQGLQFLIQYYNGEERAKGNILERFSAQQFPDLHSELNLSSLELGDSALYFCASSPSTDTQYFGPGTRLTVL.

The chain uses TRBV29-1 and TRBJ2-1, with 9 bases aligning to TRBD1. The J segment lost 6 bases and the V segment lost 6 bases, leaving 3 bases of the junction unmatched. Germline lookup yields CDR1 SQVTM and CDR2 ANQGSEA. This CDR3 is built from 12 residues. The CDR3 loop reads CSVGTGTNEQFF. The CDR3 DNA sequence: TGCAGCGTGGGGACAGGGACCAATGAGCAGTTCTTC.

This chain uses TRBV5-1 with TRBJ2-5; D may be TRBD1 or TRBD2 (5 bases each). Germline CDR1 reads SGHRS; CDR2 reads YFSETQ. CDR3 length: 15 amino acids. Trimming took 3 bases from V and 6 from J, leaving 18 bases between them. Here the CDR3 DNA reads TGCGCCAGCAGCTCCGGGGCCGGGATTATAAAGACCCAGTACTTC. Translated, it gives CASSSGAGIIKTQYF.

This CDR3 reads CASRTSEQQYF. The CDR3 coding sequence is TGTGCCAGCCGAACAAGCGAACAGCAGTACTTC. The chain couples TRBV7-2 to TRBJ2-7; D not resolved. Germline V gene lookup returns CDR1 SGHTA and CDR2 FQGNSA. The V gene lost 8 bases and the J gene lost 8 bases, with 13 bases spanning the gap. The CDR3 loop spans 11 amino acids.

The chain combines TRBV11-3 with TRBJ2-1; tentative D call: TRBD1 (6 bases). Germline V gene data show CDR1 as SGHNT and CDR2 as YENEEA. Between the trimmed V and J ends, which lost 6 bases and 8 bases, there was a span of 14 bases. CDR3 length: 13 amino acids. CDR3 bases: TGTGCCAGCAGTACCACAGGGATCCATGAGCAGTTCTTC. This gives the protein CASSTTGIHEQFF.

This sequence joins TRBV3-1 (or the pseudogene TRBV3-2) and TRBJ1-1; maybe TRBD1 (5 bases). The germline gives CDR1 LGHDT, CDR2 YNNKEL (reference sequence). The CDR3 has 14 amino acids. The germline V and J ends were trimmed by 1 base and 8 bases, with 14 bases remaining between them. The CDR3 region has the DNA TGTGCCAGCAGCCAAGGAGTCGGGGGTGGGGAAGCTTTCTTT. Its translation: CASSQGVGGGEAFF.

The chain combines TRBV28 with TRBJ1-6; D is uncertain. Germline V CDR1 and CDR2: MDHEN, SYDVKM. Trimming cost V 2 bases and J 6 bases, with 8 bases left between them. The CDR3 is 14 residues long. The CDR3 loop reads CASSLILVNSPLHF. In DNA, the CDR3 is TGTGCCAGCAGTTTAATTTTGGTTAATTCACCCCTCCACTTT.

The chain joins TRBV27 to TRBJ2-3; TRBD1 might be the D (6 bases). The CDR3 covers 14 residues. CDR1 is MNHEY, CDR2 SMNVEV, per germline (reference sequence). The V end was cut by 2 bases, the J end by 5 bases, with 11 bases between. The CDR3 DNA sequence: TGTGCCAGCAGTTTAGCAGGGGCCGGAGATACGCAGTATTTT. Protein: CASSLAGAGDTQYF.

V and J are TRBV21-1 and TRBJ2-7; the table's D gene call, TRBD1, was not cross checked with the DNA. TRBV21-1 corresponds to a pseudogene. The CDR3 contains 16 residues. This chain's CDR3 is CASSIHEQGASYEQYF. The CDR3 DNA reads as TGTGCCAGCAGCATTCATGAACAGGGGGCCTCCTACGAGCAGTACTTC.

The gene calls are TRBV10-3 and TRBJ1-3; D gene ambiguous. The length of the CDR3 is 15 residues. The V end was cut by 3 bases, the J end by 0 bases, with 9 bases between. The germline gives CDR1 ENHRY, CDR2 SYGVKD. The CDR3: CAISDTNFSGNTIYF. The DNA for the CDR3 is TGTGCCATCAGTGACACTAACTTCTCTGGAAACACCATATATTTT.

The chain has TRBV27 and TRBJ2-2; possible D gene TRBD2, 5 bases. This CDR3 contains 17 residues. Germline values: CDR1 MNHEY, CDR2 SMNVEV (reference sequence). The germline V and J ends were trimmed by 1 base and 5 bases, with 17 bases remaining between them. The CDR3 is CASSLYRLGINTGELFF. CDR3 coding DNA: TGTGCCAGCAGTTTATATCGGCTCGGGATCAATACCGGGGAGCTGTTTTTT.

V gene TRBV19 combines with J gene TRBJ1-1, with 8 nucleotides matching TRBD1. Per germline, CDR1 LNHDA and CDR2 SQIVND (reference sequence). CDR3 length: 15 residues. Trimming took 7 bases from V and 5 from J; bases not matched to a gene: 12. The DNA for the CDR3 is TGTGCCAGTAAAAGTACAGGGGGAATAGGGACTGAAGCTTTCTTT. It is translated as CASKSTGGIGTEAFF.

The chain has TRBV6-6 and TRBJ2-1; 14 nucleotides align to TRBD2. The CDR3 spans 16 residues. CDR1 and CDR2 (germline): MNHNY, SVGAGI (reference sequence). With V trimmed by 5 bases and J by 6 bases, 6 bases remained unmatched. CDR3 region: CASSNYGTSGSNEQFF. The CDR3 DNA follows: TGTGCCAGCAGTAATTACGGGACTAGCGGGAGCAATGAGCAGTTCTTC.

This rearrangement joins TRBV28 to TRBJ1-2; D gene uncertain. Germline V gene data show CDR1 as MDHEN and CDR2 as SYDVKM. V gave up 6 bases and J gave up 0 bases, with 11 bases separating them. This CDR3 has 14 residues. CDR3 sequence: CASRGFPPNYGYTF. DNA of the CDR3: TGTGCCAGCAGGGGGTTTCCTCCTAACTATGGCTACACCTTC.

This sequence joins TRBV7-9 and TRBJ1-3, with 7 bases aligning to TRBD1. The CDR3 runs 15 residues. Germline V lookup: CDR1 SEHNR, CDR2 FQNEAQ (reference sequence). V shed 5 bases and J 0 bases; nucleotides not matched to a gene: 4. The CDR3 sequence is CASSTDRVSGNTIYF. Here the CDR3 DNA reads TGTGCCAGCAGCACCGACAGGGTCTCTGGAAACACCATATATTTT.

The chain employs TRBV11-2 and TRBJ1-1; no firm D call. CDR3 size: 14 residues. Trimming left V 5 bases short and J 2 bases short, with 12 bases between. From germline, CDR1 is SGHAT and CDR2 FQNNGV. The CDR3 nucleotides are TGTGCCAGCAGCCCCCGGATGGGAAACACTGAAGCTTTCTTT. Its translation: CASSPRMGNTEAFF.

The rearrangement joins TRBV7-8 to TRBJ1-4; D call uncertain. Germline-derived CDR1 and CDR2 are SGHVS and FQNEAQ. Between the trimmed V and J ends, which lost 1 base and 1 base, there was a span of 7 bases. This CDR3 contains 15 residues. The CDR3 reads CASSLVSGTNEKLFF. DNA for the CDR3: TGTGCCAGCAGCTTAGTATCGGGAACTAATGAAAAACTGTTTTTT.

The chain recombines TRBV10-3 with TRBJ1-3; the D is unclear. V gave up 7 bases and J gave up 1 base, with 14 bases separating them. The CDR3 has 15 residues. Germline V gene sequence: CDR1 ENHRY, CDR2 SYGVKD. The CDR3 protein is CAITERPFSGNTIYF. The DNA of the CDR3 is TGTGCCATCACCGAAAGACCGTTTTCTGGAAACACCATATATTTT.

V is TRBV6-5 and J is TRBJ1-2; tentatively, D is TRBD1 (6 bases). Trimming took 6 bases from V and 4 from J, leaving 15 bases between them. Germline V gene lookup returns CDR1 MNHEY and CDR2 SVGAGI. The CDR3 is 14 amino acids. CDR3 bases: TGTGCCAGCAGACCGGGGGGCGAGGGCTATGGCTACACCTTC. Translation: CASRPGGEGYGYTF.

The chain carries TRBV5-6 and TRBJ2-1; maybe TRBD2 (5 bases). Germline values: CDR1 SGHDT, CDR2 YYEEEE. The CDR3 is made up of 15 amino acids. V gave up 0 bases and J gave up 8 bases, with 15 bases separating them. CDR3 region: CASSLATSTTHEQFF. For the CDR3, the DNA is TGTGCCAGCAGCTTGGCCACTAGTACCACCCATGAGCAGTTCTTC.

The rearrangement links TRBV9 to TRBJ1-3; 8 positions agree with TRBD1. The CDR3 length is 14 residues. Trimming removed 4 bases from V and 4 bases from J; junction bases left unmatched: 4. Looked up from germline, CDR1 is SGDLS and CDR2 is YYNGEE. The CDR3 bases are TGTGCCAGCAGCAGGACAGGGTCCGGAAACACCATATATTTT. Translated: CASSRTGSGNTIYF.

CDR3 protein: CAISESPTATEAFF. The CDR3 DNA reads as TGTGCCATCAGTGAGTCGCCCACGGCCACTGAAGCTTTCTTT. The chain recombines TRBV10-3 with TRBJ1-1; D gene unclear. The CDR3 runs 14 residues. From germline, CDR1 is ENHRY and CDR2 SYGVKD. Deletions cut 0 bases from V and 4 bases from J, with 9 bases between.